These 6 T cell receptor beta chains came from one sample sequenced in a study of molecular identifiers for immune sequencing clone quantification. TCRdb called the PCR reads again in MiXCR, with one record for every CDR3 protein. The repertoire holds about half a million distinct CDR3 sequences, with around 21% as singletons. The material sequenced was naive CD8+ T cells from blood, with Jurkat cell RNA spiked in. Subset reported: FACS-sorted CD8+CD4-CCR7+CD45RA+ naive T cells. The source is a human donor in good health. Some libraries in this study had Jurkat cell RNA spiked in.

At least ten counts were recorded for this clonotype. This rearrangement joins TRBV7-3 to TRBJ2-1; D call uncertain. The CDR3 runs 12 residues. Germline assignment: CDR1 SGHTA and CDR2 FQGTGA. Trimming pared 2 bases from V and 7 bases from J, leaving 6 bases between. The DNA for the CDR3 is TGTGCCAGCAGCTTAGACGGGAATGAGCAGTTCTTC. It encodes CASSLDGNEQFF. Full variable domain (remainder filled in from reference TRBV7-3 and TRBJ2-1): GAGVSQTPSNKVTEKGKYVELRCDPISGHTALYWYRQSLGQGPEFLIYFQGTGAADDSGLPNDRFFAVRPEGSVSTLKIQRTERGDSAVYLCASSLDGNEQFFGPGTRLTVL.

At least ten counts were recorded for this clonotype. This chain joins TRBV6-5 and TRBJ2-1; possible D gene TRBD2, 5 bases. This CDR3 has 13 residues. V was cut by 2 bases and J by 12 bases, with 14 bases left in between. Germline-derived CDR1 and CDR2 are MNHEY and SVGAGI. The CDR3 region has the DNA TGTGCCAGCAGTTACCGCTGGACTGCCGGGCAGTTCTTC. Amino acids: CASSYRWTAGQFF.

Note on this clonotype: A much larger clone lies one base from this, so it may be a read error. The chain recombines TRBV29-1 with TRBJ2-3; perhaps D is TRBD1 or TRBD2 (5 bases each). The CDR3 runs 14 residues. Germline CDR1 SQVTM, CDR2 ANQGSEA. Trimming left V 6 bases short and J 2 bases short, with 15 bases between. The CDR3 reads CSVTGPAVTDTQYF. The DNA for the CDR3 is TGCAGCGTGACGGGACCAGCGGTCACAGATACGCAGTATTTT.

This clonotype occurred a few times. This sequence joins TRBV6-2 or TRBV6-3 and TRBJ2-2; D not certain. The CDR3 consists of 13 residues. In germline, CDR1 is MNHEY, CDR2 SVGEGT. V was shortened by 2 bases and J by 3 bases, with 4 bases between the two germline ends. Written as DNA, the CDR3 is TGTGCCAGCAGTTACGGACACACCGGGGAGCTGTTTTTT. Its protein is CASSYGHTGELFF.

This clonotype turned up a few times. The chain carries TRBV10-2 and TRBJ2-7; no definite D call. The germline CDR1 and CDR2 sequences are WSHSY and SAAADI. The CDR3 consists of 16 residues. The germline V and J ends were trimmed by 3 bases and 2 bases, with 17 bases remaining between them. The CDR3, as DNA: TGCGCCAGCAGTGACCCAGTCTTGAACAGTGCCTACGAGCAGTACTTC. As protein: CASSDPVLNSAYEQYF.

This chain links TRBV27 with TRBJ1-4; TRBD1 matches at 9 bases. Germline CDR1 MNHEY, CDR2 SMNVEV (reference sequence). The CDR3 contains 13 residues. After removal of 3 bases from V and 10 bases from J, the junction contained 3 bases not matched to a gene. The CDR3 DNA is TGTGCCAGCAGTTTTGGACAGGGGCGAAAACTGTTTTTT. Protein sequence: CASSFGQGRKLFF.